This T cell receptor beta chain was retrieved from a study of T cell changes during pregnancy in multiple sclerosis. This table comes from immunoSEQ multiplex PCR, and its TCRdb copy is limited to in-frame clones, with some not included. The sample holds 45,000 to 70,000 clones, about 94% seen once. Comments on this clone: Relative to the germline gene, one junction end is altered; a read error may explain this.

Germline CDR1 reads LNHNV; CDR2 reads YYDKDF (reference sequence). This CDR3 region has 12 residues. The source of this sequence is a female donor in good health, enrolled as a control in a pregnancy study. The V gene is TRBV15, the J gene TRBJ2-7, with a weak D call TRBD1 (6 bases). This specimen consisted of peripheral blood, obtained in the third trimester of pregnancy. CDR3 in amino acids: CATSEGGFGLDF. The CDR3 region has the DNA TGTGCCACCAGCGAAGGGGGATTCGGTCTGGACTTC.